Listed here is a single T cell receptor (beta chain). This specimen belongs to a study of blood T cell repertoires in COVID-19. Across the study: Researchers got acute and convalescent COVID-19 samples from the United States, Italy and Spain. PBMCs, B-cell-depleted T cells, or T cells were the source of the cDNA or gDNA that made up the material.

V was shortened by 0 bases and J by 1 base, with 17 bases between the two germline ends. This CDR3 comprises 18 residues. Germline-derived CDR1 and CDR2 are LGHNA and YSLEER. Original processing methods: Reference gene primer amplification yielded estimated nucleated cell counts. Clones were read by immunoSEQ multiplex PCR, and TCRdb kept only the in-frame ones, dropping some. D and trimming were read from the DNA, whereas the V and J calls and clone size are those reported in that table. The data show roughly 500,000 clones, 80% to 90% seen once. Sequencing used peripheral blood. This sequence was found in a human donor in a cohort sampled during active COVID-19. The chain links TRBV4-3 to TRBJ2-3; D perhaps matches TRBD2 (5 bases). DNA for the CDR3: TGCGCCAGCAGCCAAGATCAACCCCGGGCTAGCCGCACAGATACGCAGTATTTT. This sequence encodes CASSQDQPRASRTDTQYF.